This T cell receptor beta chain appears in the sequencing data of a study of T cell repertoires in cytomegalovirus infection. The CDR3 extends over 13 amino acids. Between the trimmed V and J ends, which lost 1 base and 5 bases, there was a span of 7 bases. CDR1 is LNHDA and CDR2 is SQIVND in the germline V gene (reference sequence). Concerning this clonotype: The antigen remains undetermined.

Study-wide results and limits: Dominating the ex vivo response were HLA-C-restricted CMV-specific TCR beta clonotypes.

Each CDR3 protein is one row after TCRdb ran MiXCR on the reads. Of roughly 720,000 distinct CDR3 sequences in the sample, less than 40% are singletons; the top ten hold about 2.8%. The specimen sequenced was PBMCs. The chain couples TRBV19 to TRBJ2-3; D uncertain. The receptor's source is a human donor in good health (CMV status not recorded). Some clones in this sample may be carry-over from other donors' samples. This CDR3 is CASSIVAEDTQYF. CDR3 sequence (DNA): TGTGCCAGTAGTATAGTTGCGGAAGATACGCAGTATTTT.